This TCR beta chain was retrieved from a study of cytomegalovirus exposure and HLA in healthy donors. Study-level information: Genetic ancestry analysis placed approximately 80% of the 398 donors that were genotyped in the Caucasian-associated cluster.

Both 60 Vbeta primers and 13 Jbeta primers went into the PCR. The data were produced by immunoSEQ multiplex PCR, yet TCRdb's version contains in-frame clones alone and is incomplete. The data contain tens of thousands of clones, 72% of them singletons. Among the donors, all were healthy bone marrow donors. Study-wide results and limits: In an earlier analysis, in 587 donors, most V segments appeared productive either ~87% or ~30% of the time. Prediction of most subjects' HLA-A and HLA-B alleles by TCR beta sequences was reportedly accurate.

Germline V gene lookup returns CDR1 MNHEY and CDR2 SMNVEV (reference sequence). This CDR3 has 17 amino acids. V gave up 0 bases and J gave up 2 bases; unmatched junction bases: 5. Of note for this clone: As yet, its antigen is unknown.

The sequence was collected from a woman in her forties in good health and CMV-seropositive. The specimen was PBMCs. V is TRBV27 and J is TRBJ2-3; 10 bases are a match to TRBD1. The CDR3 DNA is TGTGCCAGCAGTTTATCGGGGGGACAGGGGTACACAGATACGCAGTATTTT. Translated: CASSLSGGQGYTDTQYF.